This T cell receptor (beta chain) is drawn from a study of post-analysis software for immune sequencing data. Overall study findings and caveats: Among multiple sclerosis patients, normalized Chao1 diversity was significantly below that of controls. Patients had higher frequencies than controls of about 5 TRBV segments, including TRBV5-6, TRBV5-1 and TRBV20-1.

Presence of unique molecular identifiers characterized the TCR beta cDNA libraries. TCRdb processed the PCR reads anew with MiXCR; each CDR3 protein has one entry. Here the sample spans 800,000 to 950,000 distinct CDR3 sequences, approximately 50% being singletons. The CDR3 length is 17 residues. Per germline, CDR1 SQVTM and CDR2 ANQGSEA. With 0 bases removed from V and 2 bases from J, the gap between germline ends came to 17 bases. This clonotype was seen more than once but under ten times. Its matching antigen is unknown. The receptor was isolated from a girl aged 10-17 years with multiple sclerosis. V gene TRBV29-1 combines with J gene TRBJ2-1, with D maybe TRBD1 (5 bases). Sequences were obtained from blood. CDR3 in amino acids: CSVEDDARAETYNEQFF. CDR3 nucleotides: TGCAGCGTTGAAGATGACGCCAGGGCGGAAACCTACAATGAGCAGTTCTTC.